One and the same sample provided the 18 T cell receptor beta chains below, sequenced in a study of spatial heterogeneity in lung cancer. TCRdb re-analysed the 5' RACE reads in MiXCR, keeping a single row per CDR3 protein. The table has roughly 4,100 distinct CDR3 sequences, about 6.3% seen once. Time point meaning: sample taken at primary tumor resection. Antigen specificity for these receptors is unknown. Study results and caveats: The study found that expanded intratumoral alpha and beta TCR counts tracked tumor mutation counts.

The material was lung tumor tissue, obtained at surgery. The receptors shown here come from a male donor with early-stage non-small cell lung cancer.

This clonotype is deemed medium-sized. The genes are TRBV7-9 and TRBJ1-1, with 8 bases lining up with TRBD1. Germline loops: CDR1 SEHNR, CDR2 FQNEAQ (reference sequence). V lost 3 bases and J lost 11; bases outside the gene matches: 14. This CDR3 has 15 amino acids. CDR3 residues: CASSLPGQEGYRAFF. The CDR3 region has the DNA TGTGCCAGCAGCTTGCCGGGACAGGAGGGATATAGGGCTTTCTTT. The whole variable domain, remainder taken from reference TRBV7-9 and TRBJ1-1, is DTGVSQNPRHKITKRGQNVTFRCDPISEHNRLYWYRQTLGQGPEFLTYFQNEAQLEKSRLLSDRFSAERPKGSFSTLEIQRTEQGDSAMYLCASSLPGQEGYRAFFGQGTRLTVV.

By share, this clonotype ranks as medium-sized. The chain has TRBV20-1 and TRBJ2-6; D is uncertain. CDR3 size: 18 residues. Germline loops: CDR1 DFQATT, CDR2 SNEGSKA (reference sequence). V was clipped by 0 bases and J by 0 bases, with 15 bases between them. The CDR3 loop reads CSARDQYSPGSGANVLTF. As DNA, the CDR3 is TGCAGTGCTAGAGATCAGTACAGCCCAGGCTCTGGGGCCAACGTCCTGACTTTC.

This clonotype is labeled as medium-sized. The chain combines TRBV28 with TRBJ2-6; D not certain. The CDR3 runs 13 residues. Trimming removed 3 bases from V and 4 bases from J, with 4 bases in between. Per germline, CDR1 MDHEN and CDR2 SYDVKM. The CDR3 DNA is TGTGCCAGCAGTTTGGGAGGGGCCAACGTCCTGACTTTC. Its translation: CASSLGGANVLTF.

This clonotype was found a few times. A read error may be the cause here, since a much bigger clone is one base away. This rearrangement joins TRBV5-4 to TRBJ1-2; no clear D gene. Germline V gene lookup returns CDR1 SGHNT and CDR2 YYREEE (reference sequence). The CDR3 length is 12 residues. CDR3 nucleotide sequence: TGTGCCAGCAGCTTGAGGATATATGGCTACAACTTC. This codes for CASSLRIYGYNF. Based on the CDR3 plus reference TRBV5-4 and TRBJ1-2, the full variable domain is ETGVTQSPTHLIKTRGQQVTLRCSSQSGHNTVSWYQQALGQGPQFIFQYYREEENGRGNFPPRFSGLQFPNYSSELNVNALELDDSALYLCASSLRIYGYNFGSGTRLTVV.

This clonotype is judged medium-sized. The chain has TRBV19 and TRBJ2-5; 9 bases are shared with TRBD1. This CDR3 has 14 residues. The V gene end was trimmed by 0 bases and the J gene end by 5 bases; junction bases not matched to a gene: 1. The germline V gene encodes CDR1 LNHDA and CDR2 SQIVND (reference sequence). CDR3 residues: CASSIEGQGETQYF. The CDR3, as DNA: TGTGCCAGTAGTATAGAAGGACAGGGGGAGACCCAGTACTTC.

By share of the sample, this clonotype is medium-sized. This sequence may be a read error, since a much larger clone differs from it by one base. This chain links TRBV7-8 with TRBJ1-2; D is undetermined. This CDR3 has 13 amino acids. Germline CDR1 reads SGHVS; CDR2 reads FQNEAQ. The CDR3 DNA is TGTGCCAGCAGCTTACGTCCTAACTATGGCTACAACTTC. Encoded protein: CASSLRPNYGYNF.

This clonotype is labeled medium-sized. CDR3 amino acids: CASSLGLLRNSPLHF. DNA of the CDR3: TGTGCCAGCAGTTTAGGACTACTGCGGAATTCACCCCTCCACTTT. The chain links TRBV27 to TRBJ1-6, with D unresolved. The V end was cut by 2 bases, the J end by 7 bases, with 12 bases between. Germline-derived CDR1 and CDR2 are MNHEY and SMNVEV (reference sequence). This CDR3 has 15 residues.

The chain has TRBV20-1 and TRBJ2-1; D call uncertain. CDR3 size: 11 residues. CDR1 and CDR2 (germline): DFQATT, SNEGSKA (reference sequence). V was trimmed by 0 bases and J by 9 bases, leaving 6 bases between them. CDR3 DNA: TGCAGTGCTAGAGATTTGGGTGAGCAGTTCTTC. Protein: CSARDLGEQFF.

Relative to its sample, this clonotype is medium-sized. The chain uses TRBV7-3 and TRBJ2-1; 10 bases are a match to TRBD2. With V trimmed by 4 bases and J by 4 bases, 4 bases remained unmatched. The CDR3 is 15 amino acids. Germline-derived CDR1 and CDR2 are SGHTA and FQGTGA. The CDR3 DNA is TGTGCCAGCAGCTCAGCGGGGGGGCGGTACAATGAGCAGTTCTTC. This codes for CASSSAGGRYNEQFF.

This clonotype was detected many times. The chain uses TRBV2 and TRBJ1-5, with 7 bases identical to TRBD1. The junction had 3 bases not matched to a gene; V was cut back by 4 bases and J by 0 bases. The germline gives CDR1 SNHLY, CDR2 FYNNEI. The CDR3 extends over 15 amino acids. CDR3 DNA: TGTGCCAGCAGTGCGGGGACAGATAGCAATCAGCCCCAGCATTTT. Translating it yields CASSAGTDSNQPQHF.

This clonotype rates as medium-sized. The chain recombines TRBV14 with TRBJ1-6, with D maybe TRBD1 (5 bases). Germline loops: CDR1 SGHDN, CDR2 FVKESK. The ends were cut back, 0 bases at V and 9 bases at J, with 24 bases in the middle. The CDR3 runs 19 residues. Written as DNA, the CDR3 is TGTGCCAGCAGCCAAGACCCCAGGCGGGCAGGGCTCGGGGGTTCACCCCTCCACTTT. Protein: CASSQDPRRAGLGGSPLHF.

This clonotype showed up many times. The V call is TRBV3-1, the J call TRBJ2-3; D is tentatively TRBD1 or TRBD2 (5 bases each). Germline V gene data show CDR1 as LGHDT and CDR2 as YNNKEL (reference sequence). Trimming cost V 1 base and J 5 bases, with 13 bases left between them. This CDR3 region has 15 residues. CDR3 nucleotide sequence: TGTGCCAGCAGCCAAGTATCCGGGGCGCGAGATACGCAGTATTTT. Its protein product is CASSQVSGARDTQYF.

This clonotype qualifies as medium-sized. The genes are TRBV27 and TRBJ1-5; a weak D match, TRBD1 (5 bases). This CDR3 is built from 14 residues. CDR1 and CDR2 from the germline V gene are MNHEY and SMNVEV (reference sequence). Between the trimmed V and J ends, which lost 2 bases and 3 bases, there was a span of 8 bases. The CDR3 sequence: CASSLAGNNQPQHF. The CDR3 DNA sequence: TGTGCCAGCAGTTTAGCAGGGAACAATCAGCCCCAGCATTTT.

This clonotype appeared a few times. The V and J genes are TRBV5-6 and TRBJ2-7; D possibly corresponds to TRBD1 (6 bases). This CDR3 has 14 amino acids. V was pared by 0 bases and J by 6 bases, with 13 bases between. The germline V gene has CDR1 SGHDT and CDR2 YYEEEE. The CDR3 loop is CASSLGTARGEQYF. CDR3 nucleotides: TGTGCCAGCAGCTTGGGGACAGCCAGGGGCGAGCAGTACTTC. Full variable domain (outside the CDR3, taken from reference TRBV5-6 and TRBJ2-7): DAGVTQSPTHLIKTRGQQVTLRCSPKSGHDTVSWYQQALGQGPQFIFQYYEEEERQRGNFPDRFSGHQFPNYSSELNVNALLLGDSALYLCASSLGTARGEQYFGPGTRLTVT.

This clonotype is classed as medium-sized. The chain has TRBV6-5 and TRBJ1-1; D is unclear. The V end lost 0 bases, the J end lost 0 bases, and 8 bases lay between the germline ends. The CDR3 is made up of 15 amino acids. The germline V gene encodes CDR1 MNHEY and CDR2 SVGAGI. CDR3 loop: CASSYSNRMNTEAFF. The CDR3 nucleotides are TGTGCCAGCAGTTACTCGAACAGAATGAACACTGAAGCTTTCTTT.

Within the sample, this clonotype is medium-sized. This sequence joins TRBV10-3 and TRBJ2-1; 7 positions match TRBD2. CDR1 ENHRY and CDR2 SYGVKD come from the germline V gene. The CDR3 loop spans 14 amino acids. The junction had 7 bases not matched to a gene; V was cut back by 3 bases and J by 8 bases. CDR3 sequence: CAISDGGGVDEQFF. In DNA form, the CDR3 reads TGTGCCATCAGTGATGGGGGGGGAGTGGATGAGCAGTTCTTC.

This clonotype is medium-sized. The J gene is TRBJ1-1, the V gene TRBV11-2; D may be TRBD1 (6 bases). The CDR3 extends over 13 amino acids. The germline V gene encodes CDR1 SGHAT and CDR2 FQNNGV. The V and J ends lost 5 bases and 4 bases respectively, with 11 bases between them. CDR3 in amino acids: CASSLGTITEAFF. The CDR3 nucleotides read TGTGCCAGCAGCCTAGGGACAATCACTGAAGCTTTCTTT.

By share of the sample, this clonotype is medium-sized. The J gene is TRBJ2-1, the V gene TRBV7-9; the D gene is possibly TRBD2 (5 bases). V was clipped by 7 bases and J by 0 bases, with 13 bases between them. CDR1 and CDR2 (germline): SEHNR, FQNEAQ (reference sequence). The CDR3 totals 15 residues. CDR3 in DNA: TGTGCCAGCACCGGAGGACGCAGCTCCTACAATGAGCAGTTCTTC. It translates to CASTGGRSSYNEQFF.